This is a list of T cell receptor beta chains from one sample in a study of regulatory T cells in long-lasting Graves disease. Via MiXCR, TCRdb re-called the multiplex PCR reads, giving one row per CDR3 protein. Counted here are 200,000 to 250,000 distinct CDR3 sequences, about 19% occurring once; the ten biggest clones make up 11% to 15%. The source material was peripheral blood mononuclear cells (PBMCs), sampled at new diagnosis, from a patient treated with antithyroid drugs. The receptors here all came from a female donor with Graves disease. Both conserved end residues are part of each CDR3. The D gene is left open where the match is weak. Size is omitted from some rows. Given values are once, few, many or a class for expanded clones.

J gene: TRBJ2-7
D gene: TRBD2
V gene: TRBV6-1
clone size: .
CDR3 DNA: TGTGCCAGCGGTGCCGGGACTAACGAGGGATCCTACGAGCAGTACTTC
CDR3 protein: CASGAGTNEGSYEQYF

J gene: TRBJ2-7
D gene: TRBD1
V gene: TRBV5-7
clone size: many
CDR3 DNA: TGTGCCAGCAGGCATTGGGTGGGGACAGCTTACGAGCAGTACTTC
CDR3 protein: CASRHWVGTAYEQYF

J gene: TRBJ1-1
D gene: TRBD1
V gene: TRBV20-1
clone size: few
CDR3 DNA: TGCAGTGCTAGAGATCGAGGGGGCTTAAACACTGAAGCTTTCTTT
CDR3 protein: CSARDRGGLNTEAFF

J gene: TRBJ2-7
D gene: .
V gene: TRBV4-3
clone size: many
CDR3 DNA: TGCGCCAGCAGCCAAGTGGTAAGGGGCGAGCAGTACTTC
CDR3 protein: CASSQVVRGEQYF

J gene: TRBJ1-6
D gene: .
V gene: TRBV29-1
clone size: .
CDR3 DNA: TGCAGCGTTGAAAAGGGACCGCCACCCCTCCACTTT
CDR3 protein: CSVEKGPPPLHF

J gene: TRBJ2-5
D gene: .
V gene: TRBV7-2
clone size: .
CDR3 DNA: TGTGCCAGCAGCTCCGGGCGCTCCGACCAGGAGACCCAGTACTTC
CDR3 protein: CASSSGRSDQETQYF

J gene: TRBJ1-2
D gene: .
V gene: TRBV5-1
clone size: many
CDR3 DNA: TGCGCCAGCAGCTTGGCAGGTGGTGGCTACACCTTC
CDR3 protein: CASSLAGGGYTF

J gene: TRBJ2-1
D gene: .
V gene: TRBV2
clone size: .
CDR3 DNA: TGTGCCAGCAGGTCCGGGACCGCGGACAATGAGCAGTTCTTC
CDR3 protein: CASRSGTADNEQFF

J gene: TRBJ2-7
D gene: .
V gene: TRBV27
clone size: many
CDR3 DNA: TGTGCCAGCAGTTCCAACGTCCACTACGAGCAGTACTTC
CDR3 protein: CASSSNVHYEQYF

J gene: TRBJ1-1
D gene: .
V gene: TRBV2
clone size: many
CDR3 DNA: TGTGCCAGCAGTGGTGGGGAGGGCACTGAAGCTTTCTTT
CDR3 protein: CASSGGEGTEAFF

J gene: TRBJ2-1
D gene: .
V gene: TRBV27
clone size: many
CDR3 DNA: TGTGCCAGCAGTTTACTAGGGCCAAATGAGCAGTTCTTC
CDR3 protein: CASSLLGPNEQFF

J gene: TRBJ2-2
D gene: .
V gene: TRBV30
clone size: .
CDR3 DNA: TGTGCCTGGGAGAGAGGGTGGGCCGGGGAGCTGTTTTTT
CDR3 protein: CAWERGWAGELFF

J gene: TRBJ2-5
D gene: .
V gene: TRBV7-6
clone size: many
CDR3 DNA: TGTGCCAGCAGCTTAGCTACAGGTGGCACCCAGTACTTC
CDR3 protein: CASSLATGGTQYF

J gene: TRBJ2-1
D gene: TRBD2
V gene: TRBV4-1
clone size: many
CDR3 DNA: TGCGCCAGCAGCCAACTACTAGCGGGCTCCTACAATGAGCAGTTCTTC
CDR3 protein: CASSQLLAGSYNEQFF

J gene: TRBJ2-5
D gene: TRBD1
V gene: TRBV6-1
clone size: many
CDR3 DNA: TGTGCCAGCAGGCGCGAGGGGGCCGGGATACAAGAGACCCAGTACTTC
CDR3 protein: CASRREGAGIQETQYF

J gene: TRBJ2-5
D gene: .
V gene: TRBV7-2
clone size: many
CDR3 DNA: TGTGCCAGCAGCTTAGGTCAACAAGAGACCCAGTACTTC
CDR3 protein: CASSLGQQETQYF

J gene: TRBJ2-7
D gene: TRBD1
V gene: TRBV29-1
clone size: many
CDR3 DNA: TGCAGCGTGGGGGACAGGGGGTACGAGCAGTACTTC
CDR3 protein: CSVGDRGYEQYF

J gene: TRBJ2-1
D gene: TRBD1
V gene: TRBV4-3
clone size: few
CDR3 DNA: TGCGCCAGCAGCCCAAGTCAGGGGGCTGTTGAGCAGTTCTTC
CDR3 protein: CASSPSQGAVEQFF

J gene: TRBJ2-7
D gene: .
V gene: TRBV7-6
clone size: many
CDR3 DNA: TGTGCCAGCAGCTTAGGTGGGACACCTTACTACGAGCAGTACTTC
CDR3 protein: CASSLGGTPYYEQYF

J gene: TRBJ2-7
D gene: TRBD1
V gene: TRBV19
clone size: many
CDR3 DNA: TGTGCCAGTACCCCAGGACAGGGCTACGAGCAGTACTTC
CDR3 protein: CASTPGQGYEQYF

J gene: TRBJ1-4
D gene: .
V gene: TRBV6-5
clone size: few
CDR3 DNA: TGTGCCAGCAGTTACTCGAAGGGGATATTCGAAAAACTGTTTTTT
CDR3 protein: CASSYSKGIFEKLFF

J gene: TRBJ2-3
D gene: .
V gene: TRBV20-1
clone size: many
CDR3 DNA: TGCAGTGCTAGACCCGGCACAGATACGCAGTATTTT
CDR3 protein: CSARPGTDTQYF

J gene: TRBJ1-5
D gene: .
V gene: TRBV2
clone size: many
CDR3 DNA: TGTGCCAGCAGTGGGCGGGCGAGCCAGCCCCAGCATTTT
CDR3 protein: CASSGRASQPQHF

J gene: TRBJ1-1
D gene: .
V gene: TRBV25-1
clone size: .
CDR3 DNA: TGTGCCAGCAGTGAGAGTCAGGGATACACTGAAGCTTTCTTT
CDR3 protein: CASSESQGYTEAFF

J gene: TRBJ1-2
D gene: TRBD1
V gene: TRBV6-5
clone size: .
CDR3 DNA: TGTGCCAGCAGTTGGGACAGGGAGGGAGGCTACACCTTC
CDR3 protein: CASSWDREGGYTF

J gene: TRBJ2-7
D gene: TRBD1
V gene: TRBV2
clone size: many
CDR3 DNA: TGTGCCAGCAGAGACGCAGGGGGCGCGGACGAGCAGTACTTC
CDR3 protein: CASRDAGGADEQYF

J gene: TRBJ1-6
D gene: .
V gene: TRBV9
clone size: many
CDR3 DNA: TGTGCCAGCAGCGTGACGACTATCCCGCTTAATAATTCACCCCTCCACTTT
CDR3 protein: CASSVTTIPLNNSPLHF

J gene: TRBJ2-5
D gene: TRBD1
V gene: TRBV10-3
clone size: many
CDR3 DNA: TGTGCCATCAGTGCCGACAGGGGAGGAGAGACCCAGTACTTC
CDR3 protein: CAISADRGGETQYF

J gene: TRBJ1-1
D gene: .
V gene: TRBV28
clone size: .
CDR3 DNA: TGTGCCAGCAGTTTCGTCAGGAACACTGAAGCTTTCTTT
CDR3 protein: CASSFVRNTEAFF

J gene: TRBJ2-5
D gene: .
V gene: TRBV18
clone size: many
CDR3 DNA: TGTGCCAGCTCACCACCAGGGCTTAAAGAGACCCAGTACTTC
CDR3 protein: CASSPPGLKETQYF

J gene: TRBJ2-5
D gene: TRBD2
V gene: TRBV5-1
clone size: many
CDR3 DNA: TGCGCCAGCAGCTTGGGGGGGACTAGCGGGGACCAAGAGACCCAGTACTTC
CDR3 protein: CASSLGGTSGDQETQYF

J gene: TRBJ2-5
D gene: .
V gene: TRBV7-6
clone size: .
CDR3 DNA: TGTGCCAGCAGCTTAGGCCAGAGAGAGACCCAGTACTTC
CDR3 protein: CASSLGQRETQYF

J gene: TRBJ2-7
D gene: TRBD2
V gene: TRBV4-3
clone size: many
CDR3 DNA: TGCGCCAGCAGCCAAGAACTAGCGGCCTCCTACGAGCAGTACTTC
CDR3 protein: CASSQELAASYEQYF

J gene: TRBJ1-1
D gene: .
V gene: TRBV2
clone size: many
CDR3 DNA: TGTGCCAGCAAAATAGCGATGAACACTGAAGCTTTCTTT
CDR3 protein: CASKIAMNTEAFF

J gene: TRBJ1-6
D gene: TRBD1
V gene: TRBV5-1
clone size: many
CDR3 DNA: TGCGCCAGCAGCTTGCGGGCCCCGGGACAGGGTCAAAGCTCCTATAATTCACCCCTCCACTTT
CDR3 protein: CASSLRAPGQGQSSYNSPLHF

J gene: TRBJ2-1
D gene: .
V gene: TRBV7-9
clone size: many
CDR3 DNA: TGTGCCAGCAGCTTAGGCTCGGGAGACGAGCAGTTCTTC
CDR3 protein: CASSLGSGDEQFF

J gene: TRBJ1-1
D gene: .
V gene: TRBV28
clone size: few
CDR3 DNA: TGTGCCAACAGTTTAAAGGTCAGGGGGAACACTGAAGCTTTCTTT
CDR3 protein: CANSLKVRGNTEAFF

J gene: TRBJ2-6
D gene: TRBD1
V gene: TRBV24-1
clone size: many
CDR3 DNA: TGTGCCACCAGTGATCTCTCTTATAATGGACAGGGCCCTGGGGCCAACGTCCTGACTTTC
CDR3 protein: CATSDLSYNGQGPGANVLTF

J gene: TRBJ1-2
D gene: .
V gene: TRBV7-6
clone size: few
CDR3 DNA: TGTGCCAGCAGCCCTTTACGAGGAGGTTATGGCTACACCTTC
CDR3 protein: CASSPLRGGYGYTF

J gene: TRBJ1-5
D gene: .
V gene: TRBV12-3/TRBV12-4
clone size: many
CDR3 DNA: TGTGCCAGCAGTTTACCGGGGAATCAGCCCCAGCATTTT
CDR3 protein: CASSLPGNQPQHF

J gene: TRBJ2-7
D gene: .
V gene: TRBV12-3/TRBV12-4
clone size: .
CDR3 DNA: TGCACCAGCAGCCTACTAACTACCCCAGTCGAGCAGTACTTC
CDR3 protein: CTSSLLTTPVEQYF

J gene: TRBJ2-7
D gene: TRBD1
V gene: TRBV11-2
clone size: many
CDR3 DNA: TGTGCCAGCAGCACATACTACACAGGGGGCGACTACGAGCAGTACTTC
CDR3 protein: CASSTYYTGGDYEQYF

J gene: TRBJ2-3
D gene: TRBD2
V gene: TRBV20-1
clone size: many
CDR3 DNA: TGCAGTGCTGAAGGCAGACTAGCGGGAGAGACAGATACGCAGTATTTT
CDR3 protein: CSAEGRLAGETDTQYF

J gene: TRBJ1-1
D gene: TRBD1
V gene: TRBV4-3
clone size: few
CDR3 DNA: TGCGCCAGCAGCCGCGGGACAGGGGGGAGAATCGCTTTCTTT
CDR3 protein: CASSRGTGGRIAFF

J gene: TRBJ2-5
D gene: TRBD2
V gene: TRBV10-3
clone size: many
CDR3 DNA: TGTGCCATCAATTCCGGGACTAGCGAGAACACCCAGTACTTC
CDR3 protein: CAINSGTSENTQYF

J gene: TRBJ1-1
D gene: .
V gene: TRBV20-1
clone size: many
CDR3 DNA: TGCAGTGCTAGAATGGCGGGGGGCACTGAAGCTTTCTTT
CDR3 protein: CSARMAGGTEAFF

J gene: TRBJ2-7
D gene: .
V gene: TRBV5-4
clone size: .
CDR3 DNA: TGTGCCAGCAGCTTGGATGCGGGGACCTACGAGCAGTACTTC
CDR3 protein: CASSLDAGTYEQYF

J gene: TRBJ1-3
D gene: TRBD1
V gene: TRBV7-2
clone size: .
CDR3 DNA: TGTGCCAGCAAGCCCTCCACAGGGGGCTCTGGAAACACCATATATTTT
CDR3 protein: CASKPSTGGSGNTIYF